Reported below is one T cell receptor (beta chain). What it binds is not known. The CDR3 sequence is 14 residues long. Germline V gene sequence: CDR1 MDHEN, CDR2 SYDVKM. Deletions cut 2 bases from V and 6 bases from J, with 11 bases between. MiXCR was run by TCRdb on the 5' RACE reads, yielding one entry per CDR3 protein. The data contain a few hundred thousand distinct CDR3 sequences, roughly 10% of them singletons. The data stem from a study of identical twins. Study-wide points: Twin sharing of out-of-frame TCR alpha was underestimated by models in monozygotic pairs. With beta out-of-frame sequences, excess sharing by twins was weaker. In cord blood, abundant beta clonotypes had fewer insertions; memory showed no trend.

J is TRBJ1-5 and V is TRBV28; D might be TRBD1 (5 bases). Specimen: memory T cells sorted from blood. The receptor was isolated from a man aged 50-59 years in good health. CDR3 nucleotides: TGTGCCAGCAGTTTAGGCAGGGCCCCTCAGCCCCAGCATTTT. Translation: CASSLGRAPQPQHF.